This T cell receptor beta chain was sequenced during a study of shared T cell receptors in the human thymus. TCRdb's copy holds only in-frame clones and misses some; the assay was immunoSEQ multiplex PCR. Of hundreds of thousands of clones listed, roughly 90% are singletons. Between the trimmed V and J ends, which lost 0 bases and 7 bases, there was a span of 18 bases. The CDR3 runs to 15 residues. The V gene's germline CDR1 is SQVTM and CDR2 ANQGSEA. This sample was shared with a second study, whose subject was human thymus T cells. That source adds: Surgeons resected thymus tissue during corrective heart surgery.

This TCR was sampled from a boy under two years old with a congenital heart defect. This chain joins TRBV29-1 and TRBJ2-5; TRBD2 might be the D (5 bases). The specimen was thymocytes. This CDR3 is CSVEDLASAAGTQYF. The CDR3 DNA reads TGCAGCGTTGAAGATCTGGCGAGCGCGGCGGGGACCCAGTACTTC. The full variable domain, in which reference TRBV29-1 and TRBJ2-5 provide the parts outside the CDR3, is SAVISQKPSRDICQRGTSLTIQCQVDSQVTMMFWYRQQPGQSLTLIATANQGSEATYESGFVIDKFPISRPNLTFSTLTVSNMSPEDSSIYLCSVEDLASAAGTQYFGPGTRLLVL.